These 10 T cell receptor beta chains were all obtained from the same sample, sequenced in a study of CD8 T cells in Susac syndrome. With random hexamers, reverse transcription was performed on roughly 0.5 to 1 ug of RNA. TCRdb reprocessed the immunoSEQ multiplex PCR reads with MiXCR, giving one entry per CDR3 protein. The data contain around 200,000 distinct CDR3 sequences, nearly 97% of them seen just once; the ten biggest clones take up approximately 0.1%. Sequencing was performed on CD4+ T cells from PBMCs. These receptors were collected from a human donor with multiple sclerosis.

The V and J genes are TRBV28 and TRBJ2-3; 12 nucleotides agree with TRBD2. The CDR3 consists of 17 residues. V shed 5 bases, J shed 1 base, and the junction held 7 bases outside the gene matches. CDR1 MDHEN and CDR2 SYDVKM come from the germline V gene. CDR3: CASSGPRTSGGTDTQYF. CDR3 bases: TGTGCCAGCAGTGGGCCTAGGACTAGCGGGGGCACAGATACGCAGTATTTT.

This rearrangement joins TRBV24-1 to TRBJ2-6; TRBD1 matches 8 bases. V shed 3 bases, J shed 0 bases, and the junction held 6 bases outside the gene matches. CDR1 and CDR2 (germline): KGHDR, SFDVKD. The CDR3 runs to 18 residues. This CDR3 reads CATSDAGGAGSGANVLTF. CDR3 coding DNA: TGTGCCACCAGTGATGCAGGGGGCGCCGGCTCTGGGGCCAACGTCCTGACTTTC.

J is TRBJ2-5 and V is TRBV29-1, with 8 positions matching TRBD2. Trimming cost V 5 bases and J 7 bases; bases outside gene matches: 9. The CDR3 length is 13 residues. The germline V gene encodes CDR1 SQVTM and CDR2 ANQGSEA. The CDR3 DNA sequence: TGCAGCGTTAGTGAGACTAGCGTTGGGACCCAGTACTTC. It codes for CSVSETSVGTQYF.

V and J are TRBV19 and TRBJ2-3, with TRBD2 matching 10 bases. Germline V CDR1 and CDR2: LNHDA, SQIVND (reference sequence). Trimming removed 5 bases from V and 2 bases from J; junction bases left unmatched: 4. This CDR3 is built from 15 residues. CDR3 protein: CASSVLAGYTDTQYF. The DNA of the CDR3 is TGTGCCAGTAGTGTACTAGCGGGGTACACAGATACGCAGTATTTT. Full variable domain (remainder filled in from reference TRBV19 and TRBJ2-3): DGGITQSPKYLFRKEGQNVTLSCEQNLNHDAMYWYRQDPGQGLRLIYYSQIVNDFQKGDIAEGYSVSREKKESFPLTVTSAQKNPTAFYLCASSVLAGYTDTQYFGPGTRLTVL.

J is TRBJ1-1 and V is TRBV30, with D unresolved. Germline-derived CDR1 and CDR2 are GTSNPN and SVGIG (reference sequence). V was pared by 1 base and J by 6 bases, with 9 bases between. CDR3 length: 12 residues. CDR3 DNA: TGTGCCTGGAGTGGAGGGATCCCTGAAGCTTTCTTT. As protein: CAWSGGIPEAFF.

This clonotype was seen a single time. This sequence joins TRBV20-1 and TRBJ2-2; D is possibly TRBD1 (6 bases). Trimming pared 6 bases from V and 0 bases from J, leaving 14 bases between. Germline-derived CDR1 and CDR2 are DFQATT and SNEGSKA (reference sequence). The CDR3 has 15 residues. The CDR3 region is CSATRDNANTGELFF. CDR3 nucleotides: TGCAGTGCCACTAGGGACAACGCGAACACCGGGGAGCTGTTTTTT.

The J gene is TRBJ2-7, the V gene TRBV4-3; 8 bases map to TRBD1. Germline loops: CDR1 LGHNA, CDR2 YSLEER. This CDR3 region has 15 residues. The V segment lost 3 bases and the J segment 7 bases; nucleotides outside the gene matches: 11. The CDR3 bases are TGCGCCAGCAGCCAGAATGGACAGGGCTACGATGAGCAGTACTTC. The encoded protein is CASSQNGQGYDEQYF.

V usage is TRBV14 and J usage is TRBJ2-3; no firm D call. Germline V gene sequence: CDR1 SGHDN, CDR2 FVKESK. V gave up 0 bases and J gave up 5 bases, with 12 bases separating them. The CDR3 consists of 15 residues. CDR3 in DNA: TGTGCCAGCAGCCAAGAGCCGCCGTGGCAAGATACGCAGTATTTT. This gives the protein CASSQEPPWQDTQYF.

This clonotype has more than one count but fewer than ten. One junction end disagrees with the germline gene, perhaps due to a read error. The chain combines TRBV2 with TRBJ1-2, with TRBD1 identical over 8 bases. The CDR3 consists of 12 residues. Germline V lookup: CDR1 SNHLY, CDR2 FYNNEI. For the CDR3, the DNA is TGTGCCAGTAGTGGACAGGGCTATGGCTACACCTTC. Protein: CASSGQGYGYTF.

The chain joins TRBV12-3 or TRBV12-4 to TRBJ1-4; 7 bases match TRBD1. The trim removed 7 bases at V and 5 bases at J, leaving 10 bases unmatched. The CDR3 is made up of 15 amino acids. The CDR3 coding sequence is TGTGCCAGCACCCAAACTACAGGGGCGAATGAAAAACTGTTTTTT. It is translated as CASTQTTGANEKLFF.